This T cell receptor beta chain was captured by sequencing in a study of T cell responses to AZD1222 COVID-19 vaccine. Findings and caveats of the study: Just a handful of people given AZD1222 tested seropositive at baseline. Donors were chiefly white British, with a greater number of females, and clonal diversity was perhaps underestimated. Two doses of AZD1222 preceded a rise in Spike-specific TCR breadth and depth. Without day 14 samples, only post-peak T cell repertoires were studied.

Some clones are missing from TCRdb's copy, which holds only in-frame ones; the method was immunoSEQ multiplex PCR. The sample contains approximately 98,000 clones, roughly 87% of which appear only once. The CDR3 loop spans 14 amino acids. The V and J ends lost 7 bases and 4 bases respectively, with 16 bases between them. Germline V lookup: CDR1 LNHDA, CDR2 SQIVND (reference sequence). Turning to this clone: What it recognizes is unknown.

This receptor was taken from an adult in good health. Sequenced here: peripheral blood, sampled on day 0 of MenACWY control vaccination. V usage is TRBV19 and J usage is TRBJ1-1; unclear D gene. The CDR3 here is CASNPGGRSTEAFF. The CDR3 coding sequence is TGTGCCAGTAACCCCGGCGGACGGAGCACTGAAGCTTTCTTT. The variable domain in full, with the rest retrieved from reference TRBV19 and TRBJ1-1, is DGGITQSPKYLFRKEGQNVTLSCEQNLNHDAMYWYRQDPGQGLRLIYYSQIVNDFQKGDIAEGYSVSREKKESFPLTVTSAQKNPTAFYLCASNPGGRSTEAFFGQGTRLTVV.